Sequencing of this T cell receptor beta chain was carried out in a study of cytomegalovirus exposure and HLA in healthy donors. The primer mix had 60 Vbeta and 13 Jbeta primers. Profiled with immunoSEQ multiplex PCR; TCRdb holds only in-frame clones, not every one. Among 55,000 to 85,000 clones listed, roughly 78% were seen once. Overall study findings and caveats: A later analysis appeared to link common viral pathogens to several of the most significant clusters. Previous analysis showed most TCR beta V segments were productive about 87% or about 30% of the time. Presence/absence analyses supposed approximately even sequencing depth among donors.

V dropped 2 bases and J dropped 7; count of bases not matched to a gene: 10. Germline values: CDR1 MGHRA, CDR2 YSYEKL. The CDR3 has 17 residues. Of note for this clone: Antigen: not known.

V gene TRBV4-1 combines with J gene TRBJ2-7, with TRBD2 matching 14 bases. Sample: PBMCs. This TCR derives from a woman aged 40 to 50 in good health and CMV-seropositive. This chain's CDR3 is CASSQSRLAGGTREQYF. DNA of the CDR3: TGCGCCAGCAGCCAATCTCGACTAGCGGGGGGGACGAGGGAGCAGTACTTC.